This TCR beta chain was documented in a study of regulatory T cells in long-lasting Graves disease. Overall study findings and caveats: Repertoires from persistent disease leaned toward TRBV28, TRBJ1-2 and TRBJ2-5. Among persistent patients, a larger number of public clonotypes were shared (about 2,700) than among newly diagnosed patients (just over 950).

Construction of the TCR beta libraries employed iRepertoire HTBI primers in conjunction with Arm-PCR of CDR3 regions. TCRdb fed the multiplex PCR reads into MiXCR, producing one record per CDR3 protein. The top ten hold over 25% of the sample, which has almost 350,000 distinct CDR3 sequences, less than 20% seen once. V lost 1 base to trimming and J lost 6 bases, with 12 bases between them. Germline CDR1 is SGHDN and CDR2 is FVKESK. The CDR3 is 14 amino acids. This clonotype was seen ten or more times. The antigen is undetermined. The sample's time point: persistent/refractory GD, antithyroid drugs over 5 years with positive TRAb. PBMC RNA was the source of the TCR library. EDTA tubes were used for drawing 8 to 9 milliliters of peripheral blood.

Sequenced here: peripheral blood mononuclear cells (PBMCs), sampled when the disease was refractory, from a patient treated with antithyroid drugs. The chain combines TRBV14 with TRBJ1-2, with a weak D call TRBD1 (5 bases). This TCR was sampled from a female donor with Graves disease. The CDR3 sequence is CASSQGYRGHGYTF. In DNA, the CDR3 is TGTGCCAGCAGCCAAGGGTATAGGGGACATGGCTACACCTTC.